A single T cell receptor (beta chain) is shown here with its context. The germline V gene has CDR1 SGHRS and CDR2 YFSETQ. With 7 bases clipped from V and 2 bases from J, the junction kept 4 bases outside the gene matches. CDR3 size: 13 residues. The source of the sample is a study of T cells after yellow fever vaccination. UMIs were added to TCR cDNA along with a universal primer site when it was made by 5'RACE template switching. TCRdb analysed the 5' RACE reads with MiXCR anew, one entry per CDR3 protein. The sample includes about 300,000 distinct CDR3 sequences, 6.8% seen only once; the top ten take over 15%.

The sequence was obtained from a man in his late teens or twenties who received the YFV17D yellow fever vaccine. The gene calls are TRBV5-1 and TRBJ2-7, with 9 bases fitting TRBD1. This material consisted of PBMCs, taken around 45 days after the first yellow fever vaccination. The CDR3 nucleotides are TGCGCCAGCCGGGGACAGGGCCCCTACGAGCAGTACTTC. It is translated as CASRGQGPYEQYF.